This T cell receptor beta chain stems from a study of blood T cell repertoires in COVID-19. In the study overall: The United States, Italy and Spain provided the acute and convalescent COVID-19 samples. PBMCs, B-cell-depleted T cells, or T cells were the source of the cDNA or gDNA that made up the material.

The CDR3 contains 16 residues. CDR1 and CDR2 from the germline V gene are SGHRS and YFSETQ. The V and J ends lost 0 bases and 6 bases respectively, with 15 bases between them. Per the study methods: Reference gene primer amplification yielded estimated nucleated cell counts. TCRdb keeps only in-frame clones here, not all; method: immunoSEQ multiplex PCR. That table furnishes V, J and clone size, whereas the DNA furnished D and trimming. The sample has about 87,000 clones, around 87% seen once; the top ten hold more than 4%. The clonotype comes from a man in his forties or fifties with acute or convalescent COVID-19. The rearrangement uses TRBV5-1 and TRBJ1-4, with D maybe TRBD1 (5 bases). Sequenced: peripheral blood. The CDR3 reads CASSLVQAELYEKLFF. The CDR3 DNA reads TGCGCCAGCAGCTTGGTACAGGCAGAGTTGTATGAAAAACTGTTTTTT. Complete variable domain (other parts from reference TRBV5-1 and TRBJ1-4): KAGVTQTPRYLIKTRGQQVTLSCSPISGHRSVSWYQQTPGQGLQFLFEYFSETQRNKGNFPGRFSGRQFSNSRSEMNVSTLELGDSALYLCASSLVQAELYEKLFFGSGTQLSVL.